This T cell receptor (beta chain) emerged from a study of cytomegalovirus exposure and HLA in healthy donors. Study-level findings and limits: The classifier reportedly diagnosed cytomegalovirus status with high specificity and sensitivity.

Concerning this clone itself: Its antigen is undetermined.

Profiled with immunoSEQ multiplex PCR; TCRdb holds only in-frame clones, not every one. This table has fewer than 140,000 clones, about 85% appearing once. The TCR sequence derives from a woman under 30 in good health and CMV-seropositive. The sequenced sample was PBMCs.

The CDR3 coding sequence is TGTGCCAGCAGCCCACGGAGGGCGAACACCGGGGAGCTGTTTTTT. It translates to CASSPRRANTGELFF. The chain recombines TRBV7-9 with TRBJ2-2; D is possibly TRBD2 (6 bases). This CDR3 comprises 15 residues. Between the trimmed V and J ends, which lost 5 bases and 0 bases, there was a span of 10 bases. Germline V gene lookup returns CDR1 SEHNR and CDR2 FQNEAQ (reference sequence).